This is a list of T cell receptor beta chains from one sample in a study of blood T cell repertoires in COVID-19. TCRdb keeps only in-frame clones here, not all; method: immunoSEQ multiplex PCR. Altogether roughly 290,000 clones are present, more than 80% being singletons, with the ten largest covering roughly 6.8%. Sequencing was performed on peripheral blood. These receptors were obtained from a woman aged 25 to 39 with COVID-19, enrolled during active disease. The CDR3 runs from the conserved cysteine through the conserved F or W. Fields, in order: D gene, V gene, clone size, J gene, CDR3 DNA, CDR3 protein. A D gene is named only where the DNA matches it firmly. Some rows have no size entry. The others give once, few or many, or a class for an expanded clone.

>TRBD1|TRBV6-5|NA|TRBJ2-5
TGTGCCAGCACCCCAGGACAGGGCATTCAAGAGACCCAGTACTTC
CASTPGQGIQETQYF
>NA|TRBV19|NA|TRBJ2-7
TGTGCCAGTAGTATAGAAGTCACCGGGTCCGAGCAGTACTTC
CASSIEVTGSEQYF
>NA|TRBV28|NA|TRBJ1-4
TGTGCCAGCAGTTCTCCTTTCATATCAGCTAATGAAAAACTGTTTTTT
CASSSPFISANEKLFF
>TRBD1|TRBV2|once|TRBJ1-5
TGTGCCAGCAGTGGGGACAGGGGAGATCAGCCCCAGCATTTT
CASSGDRGDQPQHF
>NA|TRBV20-1|NA|TRBJ2-4
TGCAGTGCTAGAGATCTAGACATTCAGTACTTC
CSARDLDIQYF
>TRBD1|TRBV27|NA|TRBJ2-3
TGTGCCAGCAGCTGGACAGGGGTCCCAGATACGCAGTATTTT
CASSWTGVPDTQYF
>TRBD2|TRBV9|NA|TRBJ2-1
TGTGCCAGCAGCCCGCTAGCGGGAACGGGGAATGAGCAGTTCTTC
CASSPLAGTGNEQFF
>NA|TRBV6-2/TRBV6-3|NA|TRBJ1-2
TGTGCCAGCAGCCGCGGGACCCTTCATGGAGATGGCTACACCTTC
CASSRGTLHGDGYTF
>TRBD1|TRBV5-1|NA|TRBJ1-5
TGCGCCAGCAGCAGGACAGGGGAACCAAATCAGCCCCAGCATTTT
CASSRTGEPNQPQHF
>TRBD1|TRBV2|NA|TRBJ2-5
TGTGCCAGCAGCCGACAGGGTATAATCGAGACCCAGTACTTC
CASSRQGIIETQYF
>TRBD1|TRBV5-1|NA|TRBJ1-1
TGCGCCAGCACCCCCGGGACAGGGATAATGAACACTGAAGCTTTCTTT
CASTPGTGIMNTEAFF
>TRBD1|TRBV28|once|TRBJ1-4
TGTGCCAGCAGTTTACTGACAGGGGAAAAACTGTTTTTT
CASSLLTGEKLFF
>TRBD2|TRBV10-2|NA|TRBJ2-4
TGCGCCAGCAGTGTGAGGCTAGCGGGAGTCAAAAACATTCAGTACTTC
CASSVRLAGVKNIQYF
>TRBD2|TRBV14|NA|TRBJ2-3
TGTGCCAGCAGCCAAGATCTTCCCCTAGCGGGACCAGATACGCAGTATTTT
CASSQDLPLAGPDTQYF
>TRBD2|TRBV7-3|NA|TRBJ2-2
TGTGCCAGCAGCTTAACTAGCGGGAGCCGGGAGCTGTTTTTT
CASSLTSGSRELFF
>TRBD1|TRBV5-4|once|TRBJ1-1
TGTGCCAGCAGCCCGCCGGGACAGAGACCTTCCATGAACACTGAAGCTTTCTTT
CASSPPGQRPSMNTEAFF
>NA|TRBV6-5|NA|TRBJ1-6
TGTGCCAGCACTCCGCCGGACAGAAATTCACCCCTCCACTTT
CASTPPDRNSPLHF
>TRBD2|TRBV5-3|NA|TRBJ2-7
TGTGCCAGAAGCTCTGGGACTAGCGCGAACTACGAGCAGTACTTC
CARSSGTSANYEQYF
>NA|TRBV28|NA|TRBJ2-4
TGTGCCAGCAGTTTTGGCAGTTCAGCCAAAAACATTCAGTACTTC
CASSFGSSAKNIQYF
>NA|TRBV18|once|TRBJ1-2
TGTGCCAGCTCACGGAGAAGTCCCAACTATGGCTACACCTTC
CASSRRSPNYGYTF
>TRBD2|TRBV19|once|TRBJ2-1
TGTGCCAGTAGTCTCGCTAGCGGGATTAGTAATGAGCAGTTCTTC
CASSLASGISNEQFF
>NA|TRBV7-3|NA|TRBJ1-2
TGTGCCAGCAGCTTCGGACAGAGTGAAGGCTACACCTTC
CASSFGQSEGYTF
>NA|TRBV6-5|NA|TRBJ2-7
TGTGCCAGCAGCCACTCGGTAGGAGTCTACGAGCAGTACTTC
CASSHSVGVYEQYF
>NA|TRBV18|NA|TRBJ2-5
TGTGCCAGCTCACCCACGCGGTTTCAAGAGACCCAGTACTTC
CASSPTRFQETQYF
>NA|TRBV29-1|NA|TRBJ1-1
TGCAGCGTTGAAGGGCAGTTGAACACTGAAGCTTTCTTT
CSVEGQLNTEAFF
>NA|TRBV13|NA|TRBJ2-1
TGTGCCAGCAGCTTAGGGGGGGCATCCTACAATGAGCAGTTCTTC
CASSLGGASYNEQFF
>TRBD2|TRBV7-2|NA|TRBJ2-3
TGTGCGACTACCCCACTAGCGGGACTTTTAGATACGCAGTATTTT
CATTPLAGLLDTQYF
>NA|TRBV28|NA|TRBJ1-2
TGTGCCAGCTGGGTTGGGGAGGGCTACACCTTC
CASWVGEGYTF
>TRBD1|TRBV5-1|few|TRBJ2-1
TGCGCCAGCAGCTTGGAGGGACAGGGGATGAGCTCCTACAATGAGCAGTTCTTC
CASSLEGQGMSSYNEQFF
>NA|TRBV19|NA|TRBJ1-5
TGTGCCAGTAGTATAGATTTCGGAGTCCCCAATCAGCCCCAGCATTTT
CASSIDFGVPNQPQHF
>NA|TRBV19|NA|TRBJ1-1
TGTGCCAGTAGCCGTCCCGGGGGAAACACTGAAGCTTTCTTT
CASSRPGGNTEAFF
>TRBD1|TRBV18|once|TRBJ1-1
TGTGCCAGCTCGCGACAGGGGGCTGACACTGAAGCTTTCTTT
CASSRQGADTEAFF
>NA|TRBV5-6|few|TRBJ2-3
TGTGCCAGCAGGTTTTGGGGGCGTATTTTGGATACGCAGTATTTT
CASRFWGRILDTQYF
>TRBD1|TRBV11-2|NA|TRBJ2-7
TGTGCCAGCAGCTTGGGACAGTCCTACGAGCAGTACTTC
CASSLGQSYEQYF
>TRBD1|TRBV11-2|NA|TRBJ1-2
TGTGCCAGCAGCTCACCCATGAGGCGGACAGGGACTAACTATGGCTACACCTTC
CASSSPMRRTGTNYGYTF
>NA|TRBV12-3/TRBV12-4|NA|TRBJ2-7
TGTGCCAGCAGTTTGCGGGATCACGAGCAGTACTTC
CASSLRDHEQYF
>NA|TRBV7-2|NA|TRBJ2-2
TGTGCCAGCAGCTTAGGACGGTCGGGGAGGTTTACCGGGGAGCTGTTTTTT
CASSLGRSGRFTGELFF
>NA|TRBV7-8|many|TRBJ2-1
TGTGCCAGCAGCGACGGACAAAGCTCCTACAATGAGCAGTTCTTC
CASSDGQSSYNEQFF
>TRBD1|TRBV5-4|NA|TRBJ2-3
TGTGCCAGCAGCTTAGACAGGGGTACAGATACGCAGTATTTT
CASSLDRGTDTQYF
>TRBD2|TRBV6-2/TRBV6-3|NA|TRBJ2-1
TGTGCCAGCAGTTACCTTACTAGCGGGGTTTACAATGAGCAGTTCTTC
CASSYLTSGVYNEQFF
>TRBD1|TRBV6-2/TRBV6-3|NA|TRBJ1-5
TGTGCCAGCAGTACAGGGGCCCTCAATCAGCCCCAGCATTTT
CASSTGALNQPQHF
>NA|TRBV5-5|NA|TRBJ2-7
TGTGCCAGCAGCCGTGGAGGCTCCTACGAGCAGTACTTC
CASSRGGSYEQYF
>TRBD1|TRBV19|NA|TRBJ2-7
TGTGCCAGTAGTAAGGGGACGGGACAGTCCTTCTCCTACGAGCAGTACTTC
CASSKGTGQSFSYEQYF
>NA|TRBV29-1|NA|TRBJ1-5
TGCAGCGTTGCCCGGGGGGTGGGTCAGCCCCAGCATTTT
CSVARGVGQPQHF
>NA|TRBV28|NA|TRBJ2-1
TGTGCCAGCAGTTTCATCAAAGCGGGCTCCTACAATGAGCAGTTCTTC
CASSFIKAGSYNEQFF
>NA|TRBV28|NA|TRBJ1-1
TGTGCCAGCAAACGTGGTGGCCTAGGAGCTTTCTTT
CASKRGGLGAFF
>TRBD2|TRBV4-1|NA|TRBJ2-7
TGCGCCAGCAGCCAACGGGAGGTGAGCTCCTACGAGCAGTACTTC
CASSQREVSSYEQYF
>NA|TRBV2|NA|TRBJ1-5
TGTGCCAGCAGTGAAGCGCCTCTGGGCGTTGAGCCCCAGCATTTT
CASSEAPLGVEPQHF
>TRBD1|TRBV13|NA|TRBJ2-7
TGTGCCAGCAGCTCCACAGGGGGTACCTACGAGCAGTACTTC
CASSSTGGTYEQYF
>NA|TRBV9|NA|TRBJ1-1
TGTGCCAGCAGCCCCCACAGGACGATGAACACTGAAGCTTTCTTT
CASSPHRTMNTEAFF
>NA|TRBV27|NA|TRBJ1-2
TGTGCCAGCAGTACCCTTCGATTGGGCATGGACTATGGCTACACCTTC
CASSTLRLGMDYGYTF
>NA|TRBV7-3|once|TRBJ2-1
TGTGCCAGCAGCTTAAGGCGGGGATCCTACAATGAGCAGTTCTTC
CASSLRRGSYNEQFF
>TRBD2|TRBV27|NA|TRBJ2-2
TGTGCCAGCAGTTCCGAACCGACTAGCGTGTACACCGGGGAGCTGTTTTTT
CASSSEPTSVYTGELFF
>NA|TRBV27|NA|TRBJ1-1
TGTGCCAGCAACCCCCGGGGGTGGCCGAACACTGAAGCTTTCTTT
CASNPRGWPNTEAFF
>TRBD1|TRBV2|NA|TRBJ1-4
TGTGCCAGCAGCGATAACAGGGGTAATGAAAAACTGTTTTTT
CASSDNRGNEKLFF
>NA|TRBV5-1|NA|TRBJ1-1
TGCGCCAGCAGCTTGGGTCAGACAATGAACACTGAAGCTTTCTTT
CASSLGQTMNTEAFF
>NA|TRBV11-2|few|TRBJ1-3
TGTGCCAGCAGCTTAGTTCCTCCAGGGTTTGGAAACACCATATATTTT
CASSLVPPGFGNTIYF